What follows is one T cell receptor beta chain and its context. What this receptor recognizes is not known. Per-base quality was not reported, and no clone a single base away is much larger than it. V is shortened by 5 bases, J by 4 bases, and the region joining them spans 12 bases. Measured from the cysteine to the phenylalanine, the CDR3 is 14 residues long. CDR3 DNA is the only sequence kept; it has 42 bases, read in frame from the first base. The data were taken from a study of T-cell memory formation after mild COVID-19 (dated by TCRdb to the early 2020s). Some background on the complete study: TCR sequence clusters from the two donors were found to be largely donor specific. In a couple of donors, T-cell clones that expanded and contracted after mild COVID-19 were tracked by sequencing TCRalpha and TCRbeta repertoires over time. The cohort comprised two young, previously healthy adult volunteers, one female and one male.

Broad study findings and their caveats: Contracting CD4+ clones were found mainly in CM and EM memory subsets, while CD8+ clones were enriched in EMRA. Clones contracting from day 15 to 85 had balanced CD4/CD8 phenotypes, while a second wave expanding from day 15 to 37 was biased towards CD4+. Only a couple of mild cases were covered by the study, and larger cohorts that include severe cases with pre-infection samples were considered necessary. Some responding clones were detected in pre-infection memory, suggesting pre-existing cross-reactive memory T cells joined the SARS-CoV-2 response. The second-wave clones that peaked on day 37 were not confirmed to be SARS-CoV-2 specific.

PBMCs were isolated by Ficoll-Paque density gradient centrifugation. The data were produced on an Illumina NovaSeq 6000. Using 5'RACE with constant-segment primers, TCRalpha and TCRbeta cDNA libraries were constructed, with sample barcodes and unique molecular identifiers added in the process. Trizol reagent was used to extract RNA from every sample. The libraries were amplified in two PCR steps, and the second step added a second sample barcode and Illumina TruSeq adapters. Sequencing of libraries was performed on an Illumina NovaSeq with 2 x 150 bp paired-end reads. The paper's processing steps were these. Reads were demultiplexed and collapsed into UMI-guided consensus sequences with migec v1.2.7. Using mixcr v2.1.11, UMI consensuses were aligned to TRA and TRB V and J templates and then assembled into clonotypes. Clonotypes were classified as expanded or contracted when called significant by both edgeR and NoisET, with noise models trained on biological replicates. For edgeR calls, the thresholds were a false discovery rate-adjusted p below 0.01 and a log2 fold-change of 1. As an exploratory analysis of dynamics, max-normalized trajectories of the 1000 most abundant clonotypes were examined with PCA combined with hierarchical clustering. The CD4 or CD8 phenotype of responding clones was assigned using the separately sequenced CD4+ and CD8+ repertoires. Clones were called with MiXCR by TCRdb after fastp trimmed the public reads at Q25, and only in-frame beta chains were retained. Each CDR3 protein gets just one entry, which takes the most common genes and DNA from the rows behind it. Here the V and J calls rest on TCRdb's processing, not on the authors' analysis. For this sample the table gives roughly 560,000 distinct CDR3 sequences, of which approximately 20% were detected only once. The ten top clones hold about an eighth of the sample.

The chain was built from TRBV12-3 or TRBV12-4 and TRBJ2-1; the D gene lacks a confident call. The sample was PBMCs or a T cell subset sorted from them (not recorded which). The clonotype comes from an adult woman who had mild COVID-19 (a few samples of this study predate the infection). The sample titles of this study are shuffled in the database, so cell type and time point are left out; the donor was told from shared clones. The CDR3 protein: CASSPPLRYNEQFF. The DNA reads as follows: TGTGCCAGCAGTCCTCCTCTCAGATACAATGAGCAGTTCTTC.